The source of this TCR beta chain is a study of blood T cell repertoires in COVID-19. Background on the study: Whether acute or convalescent, the COVID-19 samples came from the United States, Italy and Spain. PBMCs, B-cell-depleted T cells, or T cells were the source of the cDNA or gDNA that made up the material.

This clone was detected a few times. As handled by the study authors: How many nucleated cells were present was estimated from reference gene primer amplification. Assay used: immunoSEQ multiplex PCR; TCRdb lists only in-frame clones, some missing. That table is the source of V, J and clone size, and D and trimming were worked out from the DNA. The sample holds roughly 250,000 clones, 75% to 90% seen once. Trimming removed 0 bases from V and 1 base from J, with 4 bases in between. The CDR3 covers 14 residues. Germline V gene sequence: CDR1 LGHDT, CDR2 YNNKEL (reference sequence). The source of this sequence is an older woman with active or convalescent COVID-19. Input material: peripheral blood. The chain has TRBV3-1 (or the pseudogene TRBV3-2) and TRBJ1-5; D remains unclear. CDR3 region: CASSQDISNQPQHF. The CDR3 nucleotides read TGTGCCAGCAGCCAAGACATCAGCAATCAGCCCCAGCATTTT.